One TCR beta chain is described in this entry. The source of the sample is a study of cytomegalovirus exposure and HLA in healthy donors. Study-level background: A subsequent analysis stated that the 100 to 150 validation repertoires were run on the same platform as the 650 to 850 first-cohort repertoires.

V shed 5 bases and J shed 6 bases, with 7 bases lying between them. This CDR3 comprises 12 residues. CDR1 SNHLY and CDR2 FYNNEI come from the germline V gene. Some clones are missing from TCRdb's copy, which holds only in-frame ones; the method was immunoSEQ multiplex PCR. The table records some 260,000 clones, roughly 87% of them present only once. The source is a man aged 18 to 29 in good health and CMV-seropositive. Sample: PBMCs. The chain recombines TRBV2 with TRBJ2-2; no clear D. CDR3 protein: CASSLAPGELFF. CDR3 DNA: TGTGCCAGCAGTCTCGCCCCCGGGGAGCTGTTTTTT.